This entry lists 17 T cell receptor beta chains sequenced from one sample in a study of T cell responses to AZD1222 COVID-19 vaccine. Assay: immunoSEQ multiplex PCR; the TCRdb copy retains only in-frame clones and omits some. The data contain 150,000 or so clones, over 90% of them seen just once; the ten biggest clones take up 5% to 6.5%. The material was peripheral blood, obtained on day 0 of AZD1222 vaccination. Receptor source: an adult in good health.

This chain connects TRBV15 to TRBJ2-7; TRBD2 matches at 7 bases. CDR3 size: 15 residues. With 0 bases clipped from V and 6 bases from J, the junction kept 8 bases outside the gene matches. The V gene's germline CDR1 is LNHNV and CDR2 YYDKDF (reference sequence). The DNA of the CDR3 is TGTGCCACCAGCAGAGATTTGCGGGAGATTCTCGAGCAGTACTTC. Translating it yields CATSRDLREILEQYF.

The J gene is TRBJ1-1, the V gene TRBV5-1; 7 nucleotides match TRBD1. The CDR3 extends over 14 amino acids. V shed 4 bases and J 4 bases; nucleotides not matched to a gene: 7. CDR1 is SGHRS, CDR2 YFSETQ, per germline. CDR3 protein: CASSTDRYTTEAFF. CDR3 sequence (DNA): TGCGCCAGCAGCACGGACAGGTACACCACTGAAGCTTTCTTT.

The chain has TRBV4-2 and TRBJ2-1; 7 bases agree with TRBD2. The CDR3 spans 14 residues. Germline lookup yields CDR1 LGHNA and CDR2 YNFKEQ. J was trimmed by 5 bases and V by 1 base; bases with no gene match: 2. CDR3 region: CASSQVLADNEQFF. The CDR3 DNA sequence: TGTGCCAGCAGCCAAGTTCTAGCGGACAATGAGCAGTTCTTC.

The chain recombines TRBV9 with TRBJ2-3, with D unresolved. Trimming shortened V by 1 base and J by 0 bases, and 12 bases separated the two germline ends. Germline V CDR1 and CDR2: SGDLS, YYNGEE. The CDR3 extends over 16 amino acids. CDR3 bases: TGTGCCAGCAGCGTATCGCACAGACTTAGCACAGATACGCAGTATTTT. It translates to CASSVSHRLSTDTQYF.

This chain joins TRBV25-1 and TRBJ1-4, with no clear D. Germline values: CDR1 MGHDK, CDR2 SYGVNS. The CDR3 is 14 residues long. Deletions cut 4 bases from V and 7 bases from J, with 13 bases between. CDR3 sequence reads: CASSAPVSGEKLFF. CDR3 in DNA: TGTGCCAGCAGTGCCCCCGTATCCGGTGAAAAACTGTTTTTT.

The genes are TRBV3-1 (or the pseudogene TRBV3-2) and TRBJ2-7; D might be TRBD1 (6 bases). CDR1 is LGHDT and CDR2 is YNNKEL in the germline V gene (reference sequence). The V gene lost 3 bases and the J gene lost 4 bases, with 10 bases spanning the gap. This CDR3 region has 13 residues. CDR3 residues: CASSHAQGYEQYF. The CDR3 DNA sequence: TGTGCCAGCAGCCACGCACAGGGTTACGAGCAGTACTTC.

This chain uses TRBV7-2 with TRBJ1-4, with a weak D call TRBD1 (6 bases). The V gene's germline CDR1 is SGHTA and CDR2 FQGNSA. The CDR3 is 15 amino acids. Trimming took off 3 bases at V and 0 bases at J, with 8 bases between the two ends. This CDR3 is CASSLDSATNEKLFF. DNA of the CDR3: TGTGCCAGCAGCTTGGACAGTGCAACTAATGAAAAACTGTTTTTT.

J is TRBJ2-2 and V is TRBV19, with D perhaps TRBD2 (5 bases). Germline lookup yields CDR1 LNHDA and CDR2 SQIVND (reference sequence). CDR3 length equals 15 residues. Trimming stripped 6 bases from V and 0 bases from J, with 11 bases between. The DNA of the CDR3 is TGTGCCAGTAGCCGGGGTGGCGCGAACACCGGGGAGCTGTTTTTT. Protein sequence: CASSRGGANTGELFF.

V is TRBV27 and J is TRBJ2-1, with TRBD2 matching over 9 bases. The CDR3 has 18 amino acids. Per germline, CDR1 MNHEY and CDR2 SMNVEV (reference sequence). The V segment lost 4 bases and the J segment 6 bases; nucleotides outside the gene matches: 16. CDR3 nucleotide sequence: TGTGCCAGCAGTTCCAAGAACCCGGGACTAGCAGCTGTCAATGAGCAGTTCTTC. As protein: CASSSKNPGLAAVNEQFF.

This chain joins TRBV9 and TRBJ2-7, with TRBD2 matching over 10 bases. CDR1 is SGDLS and CDR2 is YYNGEE in the germline V gene. After removal of 0 bases from V and 6 bases from J, the junction contained 3 bases not matched to a gene. CDR3 length: 14 residues. The CDR3 region is CASSVGLAGVEQYF. The CDR3 coding sequence is TGTGCCAGCAGCGTAGGTCTAGCGGGAGTCGAGCAGTACTTC. Full variable domain (missing parts from reference TRBV9 and TRBJ2-7): DSGVTQTPKHLITATGQRVTLRCSPRSGDLSVYWYQQSLDQGLQFLIQYYNGEERAKGNILERFSAQQFPDLHSELNLSSLELGDSALYFCASSVGLAGVEQYFGPGTRLTVT.

The CDR3 DNA follows: TGTGCCAGCAGTGAGGGACAGGTCCGCCAAGAGACCCAGTACTTC. Its translation: CASSEGQVRQETQYF. This chain uses TRBV2 with TRBJ2-5; 8 bases align to TRBD1. The V gene's germline CDR1 is SNHLY and CDR2 FYNNEI. Trimming cost V 3 bases and J 1 base; bases outside gene matches: 4. The CDR3 sequence is 15 residues long. Full variable domain (missing parts from reference TRBV2 and TRBJ2-5): EPEVTQTPSHQVTQMGQEVILRCVPISNHLYFYWYRQILGQKVEFLVSFYNNEISEKSEIFDDQFSVERPDGSNFTLKIRSTKLEDSAMYFCASSEGQVRQETQYFGPGTRLLVL.

This clone was observed a single time. This chain uses TRBV15 with TRBJ2-7, with TRBD1 as a possible D gene (5 bases). Germline V gene data show CDR1 as LNHNV and CDR2 as YYDKDF (reference sequence). This CDR3 region has 18 residues. Trimming left V 0 bases short and J 6 bases short, with 24 bases between. The CDR3 here is CATSRDVVGEGTAPEQYF. In nucleotides, the CDR3 is TGTGCCACCAGCAGAGATGTGGTAGGGGAAGGAACAGCTCCCGAGCAGTACTTC.

The V call is TRBV7-8, the J call TRBJ1-2, with D perhaps matching TRBD1 (5 bases). V lost 3 bases and J 8 bases, leaving 25 bases between the germline ends. The V gene's germline CDR1 is SGHVS and CDR2 FQNEAQ. The CDR3 has 17 residues. DNA for the CDR3: TGTGCCAGCAGCTTCATCGGACCCTCATTTCGGGGGGACGGCTACACCTTC. Translation: CASSFIGPSFRGDGYTF. Drawing the rest from reference TRBV7-8 and TRBJ1-2, the complete variable domain is GAGVSQSPRYKVAKRGQDVALRCDPISGHVSLFWYQQALGQGPEFLTYFQNEAQLDKSGLPSDRFFAERPEGSVSTLKIQRTQQEDSAVYLCASSFIGPSFRGDGYTFGSGTRLTVV.

V and J are TRBV29-1 and TRBJ2-1; 12 bases agree with TRBD1. The V gene end was trimmed by 0 bases and the J gene end by 4 bases; junction bases not matched to a gene: 7. This CDR3 spans 17 amino acids. Germline values: CDR1 SQVTM, CDR2 ANQGSEA. CDR3 nucleotides: TGCAGCGTTGAAGATCCCGGGACAGGGGGCTGGTACAATGAGCAGTTCTTC. Protein product: CSVEDPGTGGWYNEQFF.

The rearrangement links TRBV29-1 to TRBJ2-5, with TRBD2 identical over 7 bases. Germline CDR1 is SQVTM and CDR2 is ANQGSEA. CDR3 length equals 14 residues. The V gene end was trimmed by 5 bases and the J gene end by 5 bases; junction bases not matched to a gene: 11. CDR3 sequence (DNA): TGCAGCGTTTACGAGTTGAGCGGGAAGGAGACCCAGTACTTC. Translated: CSVYELSGKETQYF.

The chain employs TRBV7-9 and TRBJ2-2, with 7 bases lining up with TRBD1. Germline CDR1 SEHNR, CDR2 FQNEAQ (reference sequence). This CDR3 spans 15 amino acids. The V and J ends lost 4 bases and 6 bases, in that order; junction bases with no gene match: 8. CDR3 sequence: CASSYQGERAGELFF. The CDR3 DNA sequence: TGTGCCAGCAGCTACCAGGGGGAAAGGGCCGGGGAGCTGTTTTTT.

The chain couples TRBV14 to TRBJ2-1; D might be TRBD1 or TRBD2, each matching 5 bases. The CDR3 extends over 15 amino acids. The germline gives CDR1 SGHDN, CDR2 FVKESK. Trimming took off 1 base at V and 2 bases at J, with 9 bases between the two ends. CDR3: CASSQVGRPYNEQFF. Written as DNA, the CDR3 is TGTGCCAGCAGCCAAGTGGGACGACCCTACAATGAGCAGTTCTTC. Full variable domain (outside the CDR3, taken from reference TRBV14 and TRBJ2-1): EAGVTQFPSHSVIEKGQTVTLRCDPISGHDNLYWYRRVMGKEIKFLLHFVKESKQDESGMPNNRFLAERTGGTYSTLKVQPAELEDSGVYFCASSQVGRPYNEQFFGPGTRLTVL.